This TCR beta chain was captured by sequencing in a study of OX40 agonist ivuxolimab in advanced cancers. This table comes from immunoSEQ multiplex PCR, and its TCRdb copy is limited to in-frame clones, with some not included. The sample records 45,000 to 50,000 clones, about nine tenths being singletons. Per the germline V gene, CDR1 is MNHEY and CDR2 is SMNVEV (reference sequence). This CDR3 spans 15 amino acids. Trimming cost V 6 bases and J 1 base, with 13 bases left between them. This sequence joins TRBV27 and TRBJ1-5; weak D call: TRBD1 (6 bases). The TCR sequence derives from an adult with an advanced solid tumor such as melanoma, head and neck, liver or kidney cancer. The source was CD4+ or CD8+ T cells sorted from blood, collected in a trial of the OX40 agonist ivuxolimab. CDR3 sequence reads: CASRNRGGSNQPQHF. The CDR3 DNA sequence: TGTGCCAGCAGGAATAGGGGGGGAAGCAATCAGCCCCAGCATTTT.